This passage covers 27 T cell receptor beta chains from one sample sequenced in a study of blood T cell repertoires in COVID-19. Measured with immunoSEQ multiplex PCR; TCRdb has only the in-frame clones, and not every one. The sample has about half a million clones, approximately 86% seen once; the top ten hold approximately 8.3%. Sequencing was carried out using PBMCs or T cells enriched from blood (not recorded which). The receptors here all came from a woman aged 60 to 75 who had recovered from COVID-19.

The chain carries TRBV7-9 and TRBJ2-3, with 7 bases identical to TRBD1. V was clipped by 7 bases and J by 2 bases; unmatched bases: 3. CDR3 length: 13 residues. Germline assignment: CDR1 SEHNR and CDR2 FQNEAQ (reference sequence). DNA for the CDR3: TGTGCCAGCACCCAGGGGGACACAGATACGCAGTATTTT. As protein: CASTQGDTDTQYF.

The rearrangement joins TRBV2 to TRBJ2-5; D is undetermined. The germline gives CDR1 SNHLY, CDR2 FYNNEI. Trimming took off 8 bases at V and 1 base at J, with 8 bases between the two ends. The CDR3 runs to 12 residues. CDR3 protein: CASGPIQETQYF. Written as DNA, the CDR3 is TGTGCCAGCGGTCCTATCCAAGAGACCCAGTACTTC.

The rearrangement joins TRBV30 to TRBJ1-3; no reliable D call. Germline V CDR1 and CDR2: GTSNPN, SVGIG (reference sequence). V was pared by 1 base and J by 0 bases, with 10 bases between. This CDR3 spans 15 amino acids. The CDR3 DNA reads TGTGCCTGGAGTGCGCAGGTACTCTCTGGAAACACCATATATTTT. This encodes CAWSAQVLSGNTIYF. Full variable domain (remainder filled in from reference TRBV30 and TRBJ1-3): SQTIHQWPATLVQPVGSPLSLECTVEGTSNPNLYWYRQAAGRGLQLLFYSVGIGQISSEVPQNLSASRPQDRQFILSSKKLLLSDSGFYLCAWSAQVLSGNTIYFGEGSWLTVV.

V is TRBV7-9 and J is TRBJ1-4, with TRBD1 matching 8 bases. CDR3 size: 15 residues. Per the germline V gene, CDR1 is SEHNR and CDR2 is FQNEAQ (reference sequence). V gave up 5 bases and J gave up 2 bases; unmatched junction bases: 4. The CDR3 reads CASSMGQATNEKLFF. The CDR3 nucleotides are TGTGCCAGCAGCATGGGACAGGCGACTAATGAAAAACTGTTTTTT.

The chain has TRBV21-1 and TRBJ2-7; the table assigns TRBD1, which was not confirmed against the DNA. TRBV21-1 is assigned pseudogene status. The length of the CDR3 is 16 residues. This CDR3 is CASSPSDRESSYEQYV. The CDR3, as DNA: TGTGCCAGCAGCCCGTCAGACAGGGAGAGCTCCTACGAGCAGTACGTC.

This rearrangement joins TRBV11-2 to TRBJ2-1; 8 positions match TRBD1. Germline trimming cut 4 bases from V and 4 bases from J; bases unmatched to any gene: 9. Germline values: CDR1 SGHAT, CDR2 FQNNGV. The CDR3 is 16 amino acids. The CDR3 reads CASSSPRGREYNEQFF. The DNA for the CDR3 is TGTGCCAGCAGCTCACCCAGGGGGCGCGAGTACAATGAGCAGTTCTTC.

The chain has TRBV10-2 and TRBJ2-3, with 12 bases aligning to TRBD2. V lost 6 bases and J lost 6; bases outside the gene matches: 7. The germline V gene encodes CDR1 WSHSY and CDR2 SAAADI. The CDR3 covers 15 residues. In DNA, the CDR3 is TGCGCCAGCAGGACTGCTAGCGGGGGGGCGGATACGCAGTATTTT. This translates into CASRTASGGADTQYF.

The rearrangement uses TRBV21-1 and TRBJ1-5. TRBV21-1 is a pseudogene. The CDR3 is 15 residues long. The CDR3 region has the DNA TGTGCCAGCAGCAAAACCACGGGAAGCAATCAGCCCCAGCATTTT. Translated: CASSKTTGSNQPQHF.

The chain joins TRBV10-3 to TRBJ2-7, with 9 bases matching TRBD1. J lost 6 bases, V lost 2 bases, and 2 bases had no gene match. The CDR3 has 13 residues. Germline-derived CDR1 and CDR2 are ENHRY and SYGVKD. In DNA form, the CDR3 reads TGTGCCATCAGTGAGGGGACAGGGACCGAGCAGTACTTC. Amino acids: CAISEGTGTEQYF.

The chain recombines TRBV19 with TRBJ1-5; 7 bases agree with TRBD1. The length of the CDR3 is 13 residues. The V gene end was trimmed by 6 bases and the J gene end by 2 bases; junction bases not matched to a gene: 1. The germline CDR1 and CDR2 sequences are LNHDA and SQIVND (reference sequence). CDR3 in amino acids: CASRGQRNQPQHF. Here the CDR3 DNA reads TGTGCCAGTAGGGGACAGCGCAATCAGCCCCAGCATTTT.

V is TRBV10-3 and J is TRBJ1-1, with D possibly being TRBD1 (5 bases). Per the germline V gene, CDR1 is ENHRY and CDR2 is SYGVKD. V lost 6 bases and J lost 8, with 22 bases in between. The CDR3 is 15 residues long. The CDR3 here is CAIRVGTTEHWEAFF. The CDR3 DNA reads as TGTGCCATCAGGGTAGGAACGACAGAACACTGGGAAGCTTTCTTT.

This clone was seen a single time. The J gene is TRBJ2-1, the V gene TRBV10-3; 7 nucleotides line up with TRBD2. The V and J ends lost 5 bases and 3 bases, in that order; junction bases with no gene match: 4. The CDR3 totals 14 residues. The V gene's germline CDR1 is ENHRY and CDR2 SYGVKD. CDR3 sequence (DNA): TGTGCCATCAGTCGACTAGCTGACTACAATGAGCAGTTCTTC. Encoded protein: CAISRLADYNEQFF.

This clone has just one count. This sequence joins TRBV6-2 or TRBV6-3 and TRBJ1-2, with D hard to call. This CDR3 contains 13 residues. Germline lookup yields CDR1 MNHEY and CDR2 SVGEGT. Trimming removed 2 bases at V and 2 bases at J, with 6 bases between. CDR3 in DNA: TGTGCCAGCAGTTACGGGAGAAACTATGGCTACACCTTC. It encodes CASSYGRNYGYTF.

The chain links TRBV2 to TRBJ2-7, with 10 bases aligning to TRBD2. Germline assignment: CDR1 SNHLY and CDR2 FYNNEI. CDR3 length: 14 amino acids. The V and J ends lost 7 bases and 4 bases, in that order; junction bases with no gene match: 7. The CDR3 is CASTKRGGLYEQYF. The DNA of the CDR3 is TGTGCCAGCACTAAGCGGGGGGGACTATACGAGCAGTACTTC.

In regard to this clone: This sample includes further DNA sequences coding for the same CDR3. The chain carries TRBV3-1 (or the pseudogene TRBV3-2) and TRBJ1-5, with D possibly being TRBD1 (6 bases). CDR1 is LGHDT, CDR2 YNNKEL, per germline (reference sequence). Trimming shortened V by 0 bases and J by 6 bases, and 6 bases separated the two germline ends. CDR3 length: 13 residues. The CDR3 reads CASSQEGGQPQHF. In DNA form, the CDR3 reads TGTGCCAGCAGCCAAGAAGGGGGTCAGCCCCAGCATTTT.

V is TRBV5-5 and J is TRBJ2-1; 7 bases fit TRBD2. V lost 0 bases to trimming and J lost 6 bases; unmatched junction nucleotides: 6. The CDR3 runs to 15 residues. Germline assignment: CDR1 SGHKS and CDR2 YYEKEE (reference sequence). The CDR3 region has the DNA TGTGCCAGCAGCTTGGGCGGGGGAAAGCTCAATGAGCAGTTCTTC. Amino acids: CASSLGGGKLNEQFF.

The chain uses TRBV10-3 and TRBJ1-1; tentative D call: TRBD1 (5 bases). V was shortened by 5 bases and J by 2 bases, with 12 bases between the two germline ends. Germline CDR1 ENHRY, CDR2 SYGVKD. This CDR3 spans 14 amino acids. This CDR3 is CAISWGGRNTEAFF. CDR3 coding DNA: TGTGCCATCAGTTGGGGGGGTAGAAACACTGAAGCTTTCTTT.

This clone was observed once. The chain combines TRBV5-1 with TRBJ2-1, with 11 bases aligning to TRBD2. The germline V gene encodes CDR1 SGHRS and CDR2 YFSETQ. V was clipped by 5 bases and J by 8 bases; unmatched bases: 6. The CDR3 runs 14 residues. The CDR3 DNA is TGCGCCAGCAGTAGCGGGGGGGCTTGGGATGAGCAGTTCTTC. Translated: CASSSGGAWDEQFF. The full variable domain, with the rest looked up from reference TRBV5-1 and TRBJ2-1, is KAGVTQTPRYLIKTRGQQVTLSCSPISGHRSVSWYQQTPGQGLQFLFEYFSETQRNKGNFPGRFSGRQFSNSRSEMNVSTLELGDSALYLCASSSGGAWDEQFFGPGTRLTVL.

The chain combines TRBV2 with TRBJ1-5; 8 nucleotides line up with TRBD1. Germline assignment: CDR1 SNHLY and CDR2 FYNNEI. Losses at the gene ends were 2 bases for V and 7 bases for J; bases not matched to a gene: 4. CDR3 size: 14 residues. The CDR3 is CASSEQTGGQPQHF. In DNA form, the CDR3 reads TGTGCCAGCAGTGAACAAACAGGGGGGCAGCCCCAGCATTTT.

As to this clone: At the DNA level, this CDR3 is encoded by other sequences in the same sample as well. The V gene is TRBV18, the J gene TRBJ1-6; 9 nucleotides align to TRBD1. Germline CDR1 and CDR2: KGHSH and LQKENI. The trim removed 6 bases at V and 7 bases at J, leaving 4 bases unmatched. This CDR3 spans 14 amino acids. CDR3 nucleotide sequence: TGTGCCAGCTCCCCCGGGACAGGGAATTCACCCCTCCACTTT. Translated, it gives CASSPGTGNSPLHF.

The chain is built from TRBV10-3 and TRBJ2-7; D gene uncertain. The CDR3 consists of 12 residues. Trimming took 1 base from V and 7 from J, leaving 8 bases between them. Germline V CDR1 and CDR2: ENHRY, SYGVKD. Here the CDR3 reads CAISEFGREQYV. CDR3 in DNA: TGTGCCATCAGTGAGTTTGGTCGGGAGCAGTACGTC.

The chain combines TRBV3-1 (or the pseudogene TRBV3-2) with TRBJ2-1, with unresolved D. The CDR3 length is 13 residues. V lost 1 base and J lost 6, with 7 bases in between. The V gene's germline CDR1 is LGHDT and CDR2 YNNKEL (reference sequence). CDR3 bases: TGTGCCAGCAGCCAAGTTTCCGTCAATGAGCAGTTCTTC. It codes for CASSQVSVNEQFF.

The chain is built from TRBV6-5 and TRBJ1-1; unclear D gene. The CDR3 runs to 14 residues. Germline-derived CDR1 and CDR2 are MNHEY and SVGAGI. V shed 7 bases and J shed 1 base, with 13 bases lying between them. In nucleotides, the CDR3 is TGTGCCAGCAATAGCGGCGTCGCGAACACTGAAGCTTTCTTT. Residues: CASNSGVANTEAFF.

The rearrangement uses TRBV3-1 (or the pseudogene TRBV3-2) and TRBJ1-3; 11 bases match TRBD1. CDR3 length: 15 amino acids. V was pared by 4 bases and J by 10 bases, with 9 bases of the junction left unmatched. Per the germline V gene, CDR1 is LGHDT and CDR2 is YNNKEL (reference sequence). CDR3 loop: CASSPGTGGTNTIYF. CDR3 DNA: TGTGCCAGCAGCCCCGGGACAGGGGGAACGAATACCATATATTTT.

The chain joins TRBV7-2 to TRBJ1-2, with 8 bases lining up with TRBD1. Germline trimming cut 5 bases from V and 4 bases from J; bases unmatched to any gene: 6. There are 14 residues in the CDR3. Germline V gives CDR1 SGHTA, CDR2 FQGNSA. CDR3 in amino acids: CASSPQTGAYGYTF. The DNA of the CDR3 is TGTGCCAGCAGCCCACAGACAGGGGCCTATGGCTACACCTTC.

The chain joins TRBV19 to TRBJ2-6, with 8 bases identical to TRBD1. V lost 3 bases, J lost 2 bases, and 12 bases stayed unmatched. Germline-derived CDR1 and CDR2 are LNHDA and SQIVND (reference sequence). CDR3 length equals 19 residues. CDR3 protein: CASSIRGRQGFAGANVLTF. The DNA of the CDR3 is TGTGCCAGTAGTATCAGGGGGAGACAGGGGTTCGCTGGGGCCAACGTCCTGACTTTC.

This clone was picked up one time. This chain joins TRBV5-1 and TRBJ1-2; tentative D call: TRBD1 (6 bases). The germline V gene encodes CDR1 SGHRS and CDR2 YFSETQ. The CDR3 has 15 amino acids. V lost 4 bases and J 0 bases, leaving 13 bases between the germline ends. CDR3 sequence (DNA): TGCGCCAGCAGCATGAGGACAGACTCTAACTATGGCTACACCTTC. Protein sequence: CASSMRTDSNYGYTF.